Listed here are 5 T cell receptor beta chains from one sample, sequenced in a study of blood T cell repertoires in COVID-19. The assay was immunoSEQ multiplex PCR, and TCRdb's table has in-frame clones only and misses some. The sample has over 25,000 clones; around 90% are singletons. Sequences were obtained from peripheral blood. Every receptor here comes from a man aged 70-80 years with active or convalescent COVID-19.

The rearrangement joins TRBV5-1 to TRBJ1-1; D is unclear. The V gene lost 0 bases and the J gene lost 6 bases, with 9 bases spanning the gap. This CDR3 is built from 13 residues. CDR1 and CDR2 from the germline V gene are SGHRS and YFSETQ. The CDR3 DNA follows: TGCGCCAGCAGCTTGGCCCTTGAGGCTGAAGCTTTCTTT. As protein: CASSLALEAEAFF. Full variable domain (remainder filled in from reference TRBV5-1 and TRBJ1-1): KAGVTQTPRYLIKTRGQQVTLSCSPISGHRSVSWYQQTPGQGLQFLFEYFSETQRNKGNFPGRFSGRQFSNSRSEMNVSTLELGDSALYLCASSLALEAEAFFGQGTRLTVV.

The chain joins TRBV10-3 to TRBJ2-1; weak D call: TRBD1 (6 bases). Trimming took off 7 bases at V and 3 bases at J, with 16 bases between the two ends. The V gene's germline CDR1 is ENHRY and CDR2 SYGVKD. This CDR3 has 15 amino acids. The CDR3 nucleotides read TGTGCCATCAATAGACAGGACGATGTCTACAATGAGCAGTTCTTC. It encodes CAINRQDDVYNEQFF.

The chain is built from TRBV5-1 and TRBJ2-2; 8 nucleotides line up with TRBD2. CDR3 length equals 15 residues. Trimming removed 3 bases from V and 4 bases from J; junction bases left unmatched: 5. Germline V gene data show CDR1 as SGHRS and CDR2 as YFSETQ. Here the CDR3 DNA reads TGCGCCAGCAGCTCGGTAGCGGGAAGCACCGGGGAGCTGTTTTTT. Its protein is CASSSVAGSTGELFF.

The chain joins TRBV13 to TRBJ2-1; D is uncertain. Trimming stripped 5 bases from V and 8 bases from J, with 16 bases between. This CDR3 contains 14 residues. Germline V lookup: CDR1 PRHDT, CDR2 FYEKMQ (reference sequence). The CDR3 coding sequence is TGTGCCAGCAGCCATAACAATATATTGGATGAGCAGTTCTTC. Translated, it gives CASSHNNILDEQFF.

The genes are TRBV9 and TRBJ1-2; D not resolved. The CDR3 totals 13 residues. The germline CDR1 and CDR2 sequences are SGDLS and YYNGEE. Trimming cost V 0 bases and J 3 bases, with 6 bases left between them. CDR3 bases: TGTGCCAGCAGCGTAGACGAGGACTATGGCTACACCTTC. It yields the protein CASSVDEDYGYTF.